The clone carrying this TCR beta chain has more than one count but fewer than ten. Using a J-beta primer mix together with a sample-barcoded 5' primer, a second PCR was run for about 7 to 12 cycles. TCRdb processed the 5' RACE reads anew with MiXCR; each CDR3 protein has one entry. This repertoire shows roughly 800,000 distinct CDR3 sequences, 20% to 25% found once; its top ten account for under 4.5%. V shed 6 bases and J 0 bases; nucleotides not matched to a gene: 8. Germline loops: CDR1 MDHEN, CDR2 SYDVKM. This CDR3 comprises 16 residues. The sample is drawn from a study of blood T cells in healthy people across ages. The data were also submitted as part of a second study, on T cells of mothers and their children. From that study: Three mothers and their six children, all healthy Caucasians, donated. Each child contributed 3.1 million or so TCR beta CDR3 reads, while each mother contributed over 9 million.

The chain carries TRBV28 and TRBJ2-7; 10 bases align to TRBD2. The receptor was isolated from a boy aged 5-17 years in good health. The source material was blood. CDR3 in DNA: TGTGCCAGCAGCCCGGGACTAGCGAGGAGCTCCTACGAGCAGTACTTC. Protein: CASSPGLARSSYEQYF. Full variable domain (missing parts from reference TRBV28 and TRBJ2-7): DVKVTQSSRYLVKRTGEKVFLECVQDMDHENMFWYRQDPGLGLRLIYFSYDVKMKEKGDIPEGYSVSREKKERFSLILESASTNQTSMYLCASSPGLARSSYEQYFGPGTRLTVT.